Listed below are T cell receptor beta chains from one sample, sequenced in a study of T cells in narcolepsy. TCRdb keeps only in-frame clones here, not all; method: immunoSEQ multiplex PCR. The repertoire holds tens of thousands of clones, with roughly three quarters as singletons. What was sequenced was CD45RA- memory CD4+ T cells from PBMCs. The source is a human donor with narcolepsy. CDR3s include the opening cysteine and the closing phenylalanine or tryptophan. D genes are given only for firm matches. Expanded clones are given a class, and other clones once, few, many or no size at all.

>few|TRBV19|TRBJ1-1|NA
CASSIGDMNTEAFF
TGTGCCAGTAGTATAGGGGATATGAACACTGAAGCTTTCTTT
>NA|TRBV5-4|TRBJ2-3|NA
CASSLRGIPSTDTQYF
TGTGCCAGCAGCTTACGCGGGATCCCTAGCACAGATACGCAGTATTTT
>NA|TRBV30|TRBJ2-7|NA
CAWRSLTYEQYF
TGTGCCTGGAGGAGTCTAACCTACGAGCAGTACTTC
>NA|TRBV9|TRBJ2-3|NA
CASSVGDGGFRADTQYF
TGTGCCAGCAGCGTTGGGGATGGAGGTTTTCGGGCAGATACGCAGTATTTT
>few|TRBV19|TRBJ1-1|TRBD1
CASTLTGETEAFF
TGTGCCAGTACCCTCACAGGGGAAACTGAAGCTTTCTTT
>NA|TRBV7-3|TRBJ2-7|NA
CASSPSGGLGYEQYF
TGTGCCAGCAGCCCGAGTGGCGGGTTGGGCTACGAGCAGTACTTC
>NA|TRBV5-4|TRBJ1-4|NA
CASSTAGSRSNEKLFF
TGTGCCAGCAGCACGGCCGGGAGCCGAAGCAATGAAAAACTGTTTTTT
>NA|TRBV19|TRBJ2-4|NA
CASSTKLAKNIQYF
TGTGCCAGTAGTACTAAATTAGCCAAAAACATTCAGTACTTC
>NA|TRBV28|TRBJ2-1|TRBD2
CASSLPSGGATRQFF
TGTGCCAGCAGTTTACCCAGCGGGGGCGCTACTAGGCAGTTCTTC
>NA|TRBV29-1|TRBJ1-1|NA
CSVSLNTEAFF
TGCAGCGTGTCACTGAACACTGAAGCTTTCTTT
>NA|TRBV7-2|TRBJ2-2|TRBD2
CASSLGQLAGRGTGELFF
TGTGCCAGCAGCTTAGGTCAACTAGCGGGAAGGGGCACCGGGGAGCTGTTTTTT
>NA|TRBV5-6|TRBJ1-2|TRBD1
CASSHPAGGAGGYTF
TGTGCCAGCAGCCACCCGGCAGGGGGCGCGGGTGGCTACACCTTC
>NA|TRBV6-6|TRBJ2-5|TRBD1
CASPGTEETQYF
TGTGCCAGCCCCGGGACAGAAGAGACCCAGTACTTC
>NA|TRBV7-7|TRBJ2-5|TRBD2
CASSLYSGNQETQYF
TGTGCTAGCAGCTTATACAGCGGGAACCAAGAGACCCAGTACTTC